This T cell receptor (beta chain) was identified during a study of cytomegalovirus exposure and HLA in healthy donors. At the level of the study: In a previous analysis, around 120 million unique TCR beta sequences were found from 150 million to 200 million T cells. The study placed 70% to 90% of its 398 genotyped donors in the Caucasian-associated ancestry cluster.

The PCR ran on 60 Vbeta and 13 Jbeta primers. The method was immunoSEQ multiplex PCR; TCRdb's version includes in-frame clones alone and lacks a portion of them. In the table there are some 130,000 clones, roughly 10% of which are singletons. The length of the CDR3 is 15 residues. Germline V gene data show CDR1 as SGHTA and CDR2 as FQGTGA. Trimming took 5 bases from V and 5 from J; bases not matched to a gene: 11. This clone turned up a few times. No antigen is known for it. Findings and caveats of the study: Overall, roughly 150 TCR beta chains were annotated as cytomegalovirus-associated. Across HLA loci, a later analysis found differing TCR association rates, with DRB1 most and HLA-C fewest.

The rearrangement uses TRBV7-3 and TRBJ2-7; TRBD1 agrees at 8 bases. This clonotype was sampled from a man aged 45-65 years in good health and CMV-seronegative. Sequencing was carried out using PBMCs. Here the CDR3 reads CASSPTRDRPHEQYF. In nucleotides, the CDR3 is TGTGCCAGCAGCCCTACGAGGGACAGGCCCCACGAGCAGTACTTC.